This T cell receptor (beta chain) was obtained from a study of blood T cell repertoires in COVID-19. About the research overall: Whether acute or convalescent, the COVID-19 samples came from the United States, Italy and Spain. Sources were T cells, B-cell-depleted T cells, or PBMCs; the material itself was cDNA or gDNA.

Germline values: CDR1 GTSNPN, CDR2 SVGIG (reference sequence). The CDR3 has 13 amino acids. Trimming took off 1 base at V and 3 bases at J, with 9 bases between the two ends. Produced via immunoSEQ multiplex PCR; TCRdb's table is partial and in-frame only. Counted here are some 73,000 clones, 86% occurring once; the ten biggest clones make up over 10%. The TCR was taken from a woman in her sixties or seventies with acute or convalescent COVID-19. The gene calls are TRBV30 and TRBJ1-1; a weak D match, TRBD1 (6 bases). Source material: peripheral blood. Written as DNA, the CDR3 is TGTGCCTGGAGTGCTCAGGGGCACACTGAAGCTTTCTTT. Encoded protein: CAWSAQGHTEAFF.